This T cell receptor (beta chain) was identified in a study of T cell repertoires in cytomegalovirus infection. A note on this clonotype: What it binds is not known.

The V gene end was trimmed by 5 bases and the J gene end by 10 bases; junction bases not matched to a gene: 13. CDR3 length equals 16 residues. Germline values: CDR1 MNHNS, CDR2 SASEGT. TCRdb re-derived calls from the reads in MiXCR, one entry per CDR3 protein. There are roughly 860,000 distinct CDR3 sequences in the sample; roughly 33% occur only once, and around 11% lies in the top ten. The sample was cultured CD8+ T cells from PBMCs, taken from culture after CMV antigen stimulation. This clonotype originated in a human donor in good health (CMV status not recorded). Some clones in this sample may be carry-over from other donors' samples. The V call is TRBV6-1, the J call TRBJ2-1; 11 bases line up with TRBD2. The CDR3 DNA reads TGTGCCAGCAGTCCCCCCGGGACTAGCGGCACCAAAGAGCAGTTCTTC. As protein: CASSPPGTSGTKEQFF.